The clone carrying this TCR beta chain was observed a handful of times. Its antigen remains unknown. The time point: persistent/refractory GD, antithyroid drugs over 5 years with positive TRAb. Construction of the TCR library relied on RNA isolated from PBMCs. This record belongs to a study of regulatory T cells in long-lasting Graves disease. Across the whole study: Patients with persistent Graves' disease had over 5 years of antithyroid drugs and persistent TSH receptor antibodies.

With 6 bases removed from V and 1 base from J, the gap between germline ends came to 16 bases. The CDR3 runs to 16 residues. The V gene's germline CDR1 is MNHEY and CDR2 SVGEGT. Study-wide results and caveats: Only peripheral blood was studied, not thyroid tissue.

Sequencing libraries for TCR beta were prepared with iRepertoire HTBI primers and Arm-PCR of CDR3 regions. Via MiXCR, TCRdb re-called the multiplex PCR reads, giving one row per CDR3 protein. The data contain around 450,000 distinct CDR3 sequences, roughly 21% of them singletons. Material: peripheral blood mononuclear cells (PBMCs), obtained when the disease was refractory, from a patient treated with antithyroid drugs. The receptor was isolated from a female donor with Graves disease. This chain connects TRBV6-2 or TRBV6-3 to TRBJ2-4, with D possibly TRBD2 on 5 matching bases. This CDR3 is CASSPGVLGAKNIQYF. DNA for the CDR3: TGTGCCAGCAGCCCCGGGGTCCTCGGGGCCAAAAACATTCAGTACTTC.